The clone carrying this T cell receptor beta chain came up a few times. Its target is unknown. The record originates from a study of blood T cells in healthy people across ages. For every donor, a draw yielded approximately 9.8 milliliters of peripheral blood. Overall study results and limits: Long-lived donors exceeded aged donors in naive CD4+ cells and diversity. The study could not conclusively compare naive and antigen-experienced cells, given its unsorted PBMCs.

The use of a sample-barcoded 5' primer and a J-beta primer mix characterized a second PCR of roughly 6 to 11 cycles. TCRdb re-analysed the 5' RACE reads in MiXCR, keeping a single row per CDR3 protein. The sample includes 850,000 to 1,000,000 distinct CDR3 sequences, approximately 49% seen only once; the top ten take 10% to 15%. The V end lost 6 bases, the J end lost 5 bases, and 14 bases lay between the germline ends. The germline V gene has CDR1 MNHEY and CDR2 SVGEGT. The CDR3 covers 13 residues. The sequencing input was blood. This TCR was recovered from a man aged 25-45 years in good health. The chain combines TRBV6-2 or TRBV6-3 with TRBJ2-7, with D possibly TRBD1 on 6 matching bases. CDR3 sequence (DNA): TGTGCCAGCAGAACCGGGACATTTGACGAGCAGTACTTC. Amino acid sequence: CASRTGTFDEQYF.